The 23 T cell receptor beta chains in this list originate from one sample, sequenced in a study of esophageal squamous cell carcinoma under preoperative chemotherapy. The time point denotes: after preoperative PTX-NDP chemotherapy. TCRdb passed the PCR reads through MiXCR, listing each CDR3 protein once. Altogether around 9,800 distinct CDR3 sequences are present, almost 65% being singletons, with the ten largest covering less than 35%. This sample was gathered from a patient given preoperative chemotherapy. These receptors were taken from a human donor with esophageal squamous cell carcinoma. The donor label of this sample is uncertain.

Only a few counts were recorded for this clonotype. This chain joins TRBV6-1 and TRBJ1-6, with 10 bases that match TRBD1. There are 14 residues in the CDR3. The germline gives CDR1 MNHNS, CDR2 SASEGT. V trimming: 1 base; J trimming: 11 bases; junction bases outside the gene matches: 2. The CDR3 sequence is CASSEGTGGPPLHF. In DNA form, the CDR3 reads TGTGCCAGCAGTGAAGGGACAGGGGGACCACCCCTCCACTTT.

This clonotype was seen more than once but under ten times. The rearrangement uses TRBV6-1 and TRBJ2-1; 8 positions match TRBD2. Judging by the DNA end, TRBJ2-5 fits better; the J call may be wrong. The CDR3 runs 15 residues. The germline gives CDR1 MNHNS, CDR2 SASEGT. DNA of the CDR3: TGTGCCAGCAGTGAAGCCACTAGCGGAGCTGAGACCCAGTACTTC. This gives the protein CASSEATSGAETQYF.

This clonotype is termed medium-sized. This chain connects TRBV6-1 to TRBJ2-5; D is unclear. This CDR3 comprises 13 residues. CDR1 and CDR2 from the germline V gene are MNHNS and SASEGT. The V gene lost 6 bases and the J gene lost 2 bases, with 10 bases spanning the gap. The CDR3 sequence is CASSASLQETQYF. CDR3 in DNA: TGTGCCAGCAGCGCCTCCCTTCAAGAGACCCAGTACTTC.

About this clonotype itself: An end of the junction does not agree with germline; a read error may underlie this. The chain has TRBV6-1 and TRBJ2-4; no definite D call. CDR3 length: 16 residues. CDR1 MNHNS and CDR2 SASEGT come from the germline V gene. CDR3 sequence: CASSEFWGSAKNMQYF. CDR3 bases: TGTGCCAGCAGTGAATTTTGGGGAAGCGCCAAAAACATGCAGTACTTC.

The rearrangement links TRBV6-1 to TRBJ2-4, with 8 nucleotides matching TRBD2. The J call may be faulty, since TRBJ2-3 better matches the DNA end. Looked up from germline, CDR1 is MNHNS and CDR2 is SASEGT. This CDR3 spans 16 amino acids. The CDR3 DNA reads as TGTGCCAGCAGTGAGGGGCGAGCGGGAGCCAAAAACATGCAGTATTTT. The encoded protein is CASSEGRAGAKNMQYF.

The J gene is TRBJ1-4, the V gene TRBV6-1, with a tentative D call TRBD1 (5 bases). There are 14 residues in the CDR3. The germline CDR1 and CDR2 sequences are MNHNS and SASEGT. Trimming removed 5 bases at V and 7 bases at J, with 14 bases between. CDR3 nucleotides: TGTGCCAGCAGTAAGTCGGGGACCTCTGAAAAACTGTTTTTT. Residues: CASSKSGTSEKLFF.

This chain joins TRBV11-3 and TRBJ2-1; D might be TRBD2 (5 bases). The better agreement between TRBJ2-7 and the DNA end casts doubt on the J call. The CDR3 spans 15 residues. The germline gives CDR1 SGHNT, CDR2 YENEEA. The CDR3 bases are TGTGCCAGCAGGGCCGAGGGTGCCTCCTACAATGAGCAGTACTTC. Amino acids: CASRAEGASYNEQYF.

V usage is TRBV12-3 or TRBV12-4 and J usage is TRBJ2-1; 12 nucleotides align to TRBD2. Trimming at V came to 8 bases and at J to 3 bases, leaving 5 bases not matched to a gene. The CDR3 is 15 amino acids. DNA for the CDR3: TGTGCCAGCGGGGAACTAGCGGGAGGCTACAATGAGCAGTTCTTC. Translated: CASGELAGGYNEQFF.

By proportion, this clonotype is medium-sized (0.01 to 0.1%). Written as DNA, the CDR3 is TGTGCCAGCAGTTACTCGTCCGGGCCCCCGGAGGGGGCGAGGGGATTAGCCTACAATGAGCAGTTCTTC. Protein sequence: CASSYSSGPPEGARGLAYNEQFF. V is TRBV6-2 or TRBV6-3 and J is TRBJ2-1; D may be TRBD1 (7 bases). The CDR3 has 23 residues. Trimming left V 0 bases short and J 2 bases short, with 32 bases between. The germline V gene has CDR1 MNHEY and CDR2 SVGEGT.

This clonotype has only a few counts. A much bigger clone sits one base away, suggesting this may be a read error. J is TRBJ2-1 and V is TRBV6-5; TRBD2 agrees at 9 bases. The end of the DNA is better explained by TRBJ2-7, so the J call may be wrong. The V gene's germline CDR1 is MNHEY and CDR2 SVGAGI. The CDR3 totals 17 residues. CDR3 nucleotides: TGTGCCAGCAGTTACGCCTTAGCGGGAGAAGTCTACAATGAGCAGTACTTC. This translates into CASSYALAGEVYNEQYF.

This clonotype was seen only once. The germline gene is not matched at one end of the junction; a read error may be the cause. CDR3 coding DNA: TGTGCCAGCCGCGAATCGGGGGGGAGAGCCACAAATACGCAGTATTTT. Translated, it gives CASRESGGRATNTQYF. The V gene is TRBV6-1, the J gene TRBJ2-3; 8 bases agree with TRBD2. The CDR3 consists of 16 residues. The germline CDR1 and CDR2 sequences are MNHNS and SASEGT.

This sequence joins TRBV6-1 and TRBJ2-5, with TRBD1 matching over 8 bases. V trimming: 7 bases; J trimming: 11 bases; junction bases outside the gene matches: 21. The CDR3 is 16 residues long. Germline V lookup: CDR1 MNHNS, CDR2 SASEGT. The CDR3 spells CASNFRTGQARNEQYF. CDR3 sequence (DNA): TGTGCCAGCAACTTCAGGACGGGACAGGCTAGGAATGAGCAGTACTTC.

The gene calls are TRBV6-1 and TRBJ2-1, with 7 bases identical to TRBD1. The J call could be wrong; TRBJ2-7 is a better fit for the DNA end. Germline CDR1 is MNHNS and CDR2 is SASEGT. The CDR3 length is 16 residues. The CDR3, as DNA: TGTGCCAGCAGTGAAGCGGCAGGGGGACCACCCTACGAGCAGTACTTC. Translating gives CASSEAAGGPPYEQYF.

About this clonotype: The junction departs from the called germline gene at one end, perhaps through a read error. J is TRBJ2-1 and V is TRBV6-1; D remains ambiguous. CDR3 length: 13 residues. Germline V gene data show CDR1 as MNHNS and CDR2 as SASEGT. As DNA, the CDR3 is TGTGCCAGCAGTGCGGAGAGGTCAGATGCGCAGTATTTC. Its translation: CASSAERSDAQYF.

This clonotype was observed at least ten times. V and J are TRBV12-3 or TRBV12-4 and TRBJ1-2; no clear D gene. Trimming shortened V by 6 bases and J by 3 bases, and 17 bases separated the two germline ends. This CDR3 has 15 residues. The CDR3 DNA reads as TGTGCCAGCAGAAACACCGCCCCTGGAGACTATGGCTACACCTTC. It is translated as CASRNTAPGDYGYTF.

In its sample, this clonotype was seen many times. The V and J genes are TRBV10-2 and TRBJ1-1; 7 nucleotides align to TRBD1. V lost 8 bases, J lost 1 base, and 7 bases stayed unmatched. The CDR3 is 14 residues long. Germline CDR1 is WSHSY and CDR2 is SAAADI. As DNA, the CDR3 is TGCGCCAGCGCGGAGGGGGCCCAGAACACTGAAGCTTTCTTT. Translation: CASAEGAQNTEAFF.

The chain combines TRBV7-2 with TRBJ2-1; 11 bases line up with TRBD1. J lost 3 bases, V lost 5 bases, and 15 bases had no gene match. This CDR3 region has 19 residues. The germline V gene has CDR1 SGHTA and CDR2 FQGNSA. The CDR3 bases are TGTGCCAGCAGCCCCCTAGGACAGGGGGCTGGCCCTTACTACAATGAGCAGTTCTTC. This translates into CASSPLGQGAGPYYNEQFF.

This clonotype was seen only once. Because the CDR3 is missing its conserved closing phenylalanine or tryptophan, this is likely a read error. The DNA is omitted, as the CDR3 cannot be located on it reliably, and the CDR3 follows TCRdb's listing. This chain links TRBV6-4 with TRBJ2-3; the DNA was not used to check the table's D call, TRBD1. The CDR3 is 16 residues long, ends included. Germline CDR1 and CDR2: MRHNA and SNTAGT. The CDR3 reads CASSESLEGATDTQYV.

A remark on this clonotype: The junction and the germline gene differ at one end; a read error may be behind it. The rearrangement joins TRBV6-1 to TRBJ2-3; 7 bases match TRBD2. Germline V gene data show CDR1 as MNHNS and CDR2 as SASEGT. This CDR3 region has 18 residues. CDR3 nucleotides: TGTGCCAGCAGTGAACGCGCCGGGGGGAGCGGGGCCACAAATACGCAGTATTTT. Its protein product is CASSERAGGSGATNTQYF.

This sequence joins TRBV6-1 and TRBJ2-5; the match to TRBD1 covers 9 bases. Looked up from germline, CDR1 is MNHNS and CDR2 is SASEGT. The CDR3 runs to 14 residues. V shed 4 bases, J shed 5 bases, and the junction held 5 bases outside the gene matches. This CDR3 is CASSVRTGEETQYF. CDR3 DNA: TGTGCCAGCAGTGTGAGGACAGGGGAGGAGACCCAGTACTTC.

The gene calls are TRBV6-1 and TRBJ2-4; D tentatively fits TRBD1 or TRBD2 (5 bases each). The length of the CDR3 is 16 residues. The V end was cut by 2 bases, the J end by 0 bases, with 11 bases between. In germline, CDR1 is MNHNS, CDR2 SASEGT. The DNA of the CDR3 is TGTGCCAGCAGTGAATCGGGGCGGAGAGCCAAAAACATTCAGTACTTC. Translation gives CASSESGRRAKNIQYF.

This chain joins TRBV20-1 and TRBJ2-1, with D tentatively TRBD2 (6 bases). This CDR3 is 13 amino acids long. Germline CDR1 and CDR2: DFQATT and SNEGSKA (reference sequence). Trimming took off 5 bases at V and 8 bases at J, with 16 bases between the two ends. CDR3 sequence (DNA): TGCAGTGCTGTTCCGGGACTGCGGGATGAGCAGTTCTTC. Translated: CSAVPGLRDEQFF.

This clonotype was seen a handful of times. The rearrangement uses TRBV7-6 and TRBJ2-1; 7 bases agree with TRBD2. Germline V gives CDR1 SGHVS, CDR2 FNYEAQ. The CDR3 consists of 14 residues. J lost 10 bases, V lost 1 base, and 7 bases had no gene match. In DNA, the CDR3 is TGTGCCAGCAGCTTAGAGGGCGGGAGCCGGGAGCAGTTCTTC. As protein: CASSLEGGSREQFF.